The entry below describes one T cell receptor (beta chain). Approximately 9 milliliters was the volume of peripheral blood drawn from each donor. With each sample, at least 5 micrograms of total RNA were extracted. The data belong to a study of blood T cells in healthy people across ages. In the study overall: About one barcoded TCR beta cDNA was captured per two T cells.

For the second PCR, which ran for about 7 to 12 cycles, a sample-barcoded 5' primer and a J-beta primer mix were used. Every cDNA molecule carried a tag from a template-switch adaptor bearing 12 random nucleotides. From the 5' RACE reads, TCRdb called clonotypes with MiXCR, one entry per CDR3 protein. The table records roughly 800,000 distinct CDR3 sequences, roughly 53% of them present only once. V gave up 3 bases and J gave up 5 bases, with 14 bases separating them. The germline V gene encodes CDR1 SGDLS and CDR2 YYNGEE. There are 14 residues in the CDR3. The sequence was obtained from an elderly man in good health. The sample consisted of blood. The chain is built from TRBV9 and TRBJ1-2, with D possibly matching TRBD1 (5 bases). This chain's CDR3 is CASSGGRIGYGYTF. The CDR3 DNA sequence: TGTGCCAGCAGCGGGGGACGGATAGGATATGGCTACACCTTC.